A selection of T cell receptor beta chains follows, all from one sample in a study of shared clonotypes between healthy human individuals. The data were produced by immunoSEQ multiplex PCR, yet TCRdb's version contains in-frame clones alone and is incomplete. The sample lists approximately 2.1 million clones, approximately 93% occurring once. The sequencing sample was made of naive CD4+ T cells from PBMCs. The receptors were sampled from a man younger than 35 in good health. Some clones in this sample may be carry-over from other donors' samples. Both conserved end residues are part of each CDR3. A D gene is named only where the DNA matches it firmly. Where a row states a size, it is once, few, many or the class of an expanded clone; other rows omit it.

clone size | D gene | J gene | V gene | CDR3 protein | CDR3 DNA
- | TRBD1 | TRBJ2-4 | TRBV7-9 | CASSLSAGGLDIQYF | TGTGCCAGCAGCTTATCTGCAGGGGGCCTGGACATTCAGTACTTC
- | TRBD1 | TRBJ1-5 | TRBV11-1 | CASSSGDSSNQPQHF | TGTGCCAGCAGCTCTGGGGACAGTAGCAATCAGCCCCAGCATTTT
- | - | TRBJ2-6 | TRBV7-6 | CASSAVGGANVLTF | TGTGCCAGCAGCGCCGTAGGGGGGGCCAACGTCCTGACTTTC
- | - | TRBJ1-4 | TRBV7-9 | CASTLMGYEKLFF | TGTGCCAGCACCCTTATGGGCTATGAAAAACTGTTTTTT
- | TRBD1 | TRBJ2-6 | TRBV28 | CASRTGVSGANVLTF | TGTGCCAGCAGAACAGGGGTTTCAGGGGCCAACGTCCTGACTTTC
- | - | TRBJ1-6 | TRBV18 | CASSRVRTPLHF | TGTGCCAGCTCACGCGTGAGAACACCCCTCCACTTT
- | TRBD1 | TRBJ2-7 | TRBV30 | CAWQTGGAYEQYF | TGTGCCTGGCAGACAGGGGGGGCCTACGAGCAGTACTTC
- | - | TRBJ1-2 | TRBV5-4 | CASSLAGLTGGYTF | TGTGCCAGCAGCTTGGCGGGACTCACTGGGGGCTACACCTTC
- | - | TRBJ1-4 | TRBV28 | CASSFLPQGEKLFF | TGTGCCAGCAGTTTCCTTCCTCAGGGGGAAAAACTGTTTTTT
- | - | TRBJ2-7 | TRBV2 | CASTEGEGANEQYF | TGTGCCAGCACCGAAGGGGAGGGGGCGAACGAGCAGTACTTC
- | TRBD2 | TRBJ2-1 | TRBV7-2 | CASSLGLAGGNEQFF | TGTGCCAGCAGCTTAGGACTAGCGGGAGGCAATGAGCAGTTCTTC
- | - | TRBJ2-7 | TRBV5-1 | CASSDTGRRYEQYF | TGCGCCAGCAGCGATACGGGACGGCGCTACGAGCAGTACTTC
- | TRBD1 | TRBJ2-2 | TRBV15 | CATSRVGRGPTGELFF | TGTGCCACCAGCAGAGTAGGCAGGGGGCCCACCGGGGAGCTGTTTTTT
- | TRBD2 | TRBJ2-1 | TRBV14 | CASSFLAGGPHEQFF | TGTGCCAGCAGCTTCCTAGCGGGAGGGCCCCATGAGCAGTTCTTC
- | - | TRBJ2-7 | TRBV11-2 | CASSLLLLSYEQYF | TGTGCCAGCAGCTTACTACTCCTCTCCTACGAGCAGTACTTC
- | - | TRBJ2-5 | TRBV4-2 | CASSQSPEGETQYF | TGTGCCAGCAGCCAGAGCCCCGAAGGGGAGACCCAGTACTTC
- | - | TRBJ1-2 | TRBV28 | CASSFPGVSYGYTF | TGTGCCAGCAGTTTCCCAGGGGTTAGCTATGGCTACACCTTC
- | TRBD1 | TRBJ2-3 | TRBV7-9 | CASSLGTGAGTDTQYF | TGTGCCAGCAGTTTGGGTACAGGGGCCGGCACAGATACGCAGTATTTT
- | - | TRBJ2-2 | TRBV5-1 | CASSGGYTGELFF | TGCGCCAGCAGTGGGGGCTACACCGGGGAGCTGTTTTTT
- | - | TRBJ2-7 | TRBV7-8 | CASSKKRDISYEQYF | TGTGCCAGCAGCAAAAAACGGGACATCTCCTACGAGCAGTACTTC
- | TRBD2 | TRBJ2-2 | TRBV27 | CASSSLAGGGTGELFF | TGTGCCAGCAGTTCACTAGCGGGAGGTGGGACCGGGGAGCTGTTTTTT
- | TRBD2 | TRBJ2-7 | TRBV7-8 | CASKLGREYVYEQYF | TGTGCCAGCAAGCTTGGGCGGGAGTACGTTTACGAGCAGTACTTC
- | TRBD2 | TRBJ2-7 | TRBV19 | CASSVRTAGVSYEQYF | TGTGCCAGTAGTGTCCGGACAGCGGGAGTCTCCTACGAGCAGTACTTC
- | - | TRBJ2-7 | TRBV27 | CASSLAPGQSRSSYEQYF | TGTGCCAGCAGTTTGGCCCCCGGACAGAGCAGGAGCTCCTACGAGCAGTACTTC
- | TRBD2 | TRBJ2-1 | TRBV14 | CASMTSAYNEQFF | TGTGCCAGTATGACTAGCGCCTACAATGAGCAGTTCTTC
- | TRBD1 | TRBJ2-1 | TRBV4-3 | CASSQAPTGGYSYNEQFF | TGCGCCAGCAGCCAAGCTCCCACAGGGGGCTACTCCTACAATGAGCAGTTCTTC
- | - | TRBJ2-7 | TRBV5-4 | CASRQEGHEQYF | TGTGCCAGCAGGCAGGAGGGTCACGAGCAGTACTTC
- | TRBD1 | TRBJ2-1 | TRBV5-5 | CASSPGTGNTYNEQFF | TGTGCCAGCAGCCCAGGGACAGGAAATACCTACAATGAGCAGTTCTTC
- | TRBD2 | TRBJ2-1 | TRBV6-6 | CASTGPAGGPGEQFF | TGTGCCAGCACCGGCCCGGCGGGAGGGCCGGGTGAGCAGTTCTTC
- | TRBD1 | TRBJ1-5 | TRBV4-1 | CASSHGRGQGGSNQPQHF | TGCGCCAGCAGCCATGGAAGGGGACAGGGGGGAAGCAATCAGCCCCAGCATTTT
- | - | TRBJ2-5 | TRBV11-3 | CASSPSFPTQYF | TGTGCCAGCAGCCCCTCGTTTCCGACCCAGTACTTC
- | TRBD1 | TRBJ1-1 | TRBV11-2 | CASSLERGQVNTEAFF | TGTGCCAGCAGCTTAGAAAGGGGACAGGTGAACACTGAAGCTTTCTTT
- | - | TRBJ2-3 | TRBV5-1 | CASSDTGQTDTQYF | TGCGCCAGCAGCGACACCGGACAGACAGATACGCAGTATTTT
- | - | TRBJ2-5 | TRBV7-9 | CAARTAQETQYF | TGTGCCGCCCGGACAGCCCAAGAGACCCAGTACTTC
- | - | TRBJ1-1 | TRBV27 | CASSLGTGTPNTEAFF | TGTGCCAGCAGTCTTGGGACCGGGACACCCAACACTGAAGCTTTCTTT
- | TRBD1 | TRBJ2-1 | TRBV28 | CASSLSYWGQGGDEQFF | TGTGCCAGCAGTTTAAGTTATTGGGGACAGGGAGGAGATGAGCAGTTCTTC
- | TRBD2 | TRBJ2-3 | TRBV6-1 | CASSEASGRSDTQYF | TGTGCCAGCAGTGAGGCTAGCGGGAGATCCGATACGCAGTATTTT
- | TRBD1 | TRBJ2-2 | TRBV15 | CATSRQGTGELFF | TGTGCCACCAGCCGACAGGGAACCGGGGAGCTGTTTTTT
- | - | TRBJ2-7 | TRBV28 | CASRTGPSYEQYF | TGTGCCAGCAGGACCGGGCCCTCCTACGAGCAGTACTTC
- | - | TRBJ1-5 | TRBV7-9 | CASSGGGDQPQHF | TGTGCCAGCAGCGGGGGAGGGGATCAGCCCCAGCATTTT
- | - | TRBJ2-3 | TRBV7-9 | CASSFFIGTDTQYF | TGTGCCAGCAGCTTTTTTATCGGCACAGATACGCAGTATTTT
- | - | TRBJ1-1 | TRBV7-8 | CASSSQPAAVNTEAFF | TGTGCCAGCAGCTCACAGCCGGCAGCTGTAAACACTGAAGCTTTCTTT
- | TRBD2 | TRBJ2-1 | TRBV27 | CASSLFTSGSYNEQFF | TGTGCCAGCAGTTTATTTACTAGCGGGAGTTACAATGAGCAGTTCTTC
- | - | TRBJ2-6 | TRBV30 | CAWSGTGANVLTF | TGTGCCTGGAGTGGGACTGGGGCCAACGTCCTGACTTTC
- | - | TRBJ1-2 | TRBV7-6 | CASSPPGQHGYTF | TGTGCCAGCAGCCCACCAGGGCAGCATGGCTACACCTTC
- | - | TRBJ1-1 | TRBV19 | CASSRTTNTEAFF | TGTGCCAGTAGTAGGACCACGAACACTGAAGCTTTCTTT
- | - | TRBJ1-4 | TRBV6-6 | CASRRTGTNEKLFF | TGTGCCAGCAGACGCACTGGGACTAATGAAAAACTGTTTTTT
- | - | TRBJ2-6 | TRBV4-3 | CASSQQATSGANVLTF | TGCGCCAGCAGCCAACAGGCCACCTCTGGGGCCAACGTCCTGACTTTC
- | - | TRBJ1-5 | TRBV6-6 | CASRSASRHSAEPQHF | TGTGCCAGCAGATCAGCGTCGCGTCATTCGGCTGAGCCCCAGCATTTT
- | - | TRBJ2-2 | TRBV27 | CASSLLALRDTGELFF | TGTGCCAGCAGTCTCTTGGCCCTTAGGGACACCGGGGAGCTGTTTTTT
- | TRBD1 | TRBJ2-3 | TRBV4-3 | CASSQMTGSDTQYF | TGCGCCAGCAGCCAGATGACAGGGTCAGATACGCAGTATTTT
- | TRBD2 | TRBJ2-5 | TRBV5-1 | CASSLEGGTSGSRQETQYF | TGCGCCAGCAGCTTGGAAGGGGGGACTAGCGGGAGTAGACAAGAGACCCAGTACTTC
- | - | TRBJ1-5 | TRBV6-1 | CASSHMKPQHF | TGTGCCAGCAGCCATATGAAGCCCCAGCATTTT
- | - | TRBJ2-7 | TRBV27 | CASSLMGVLNGEQYF | TGTGCCAGCAGTCTTATGGGGGTGCTAAACGGCGAGCAGTACTTC
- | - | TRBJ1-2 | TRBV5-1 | CASRRDVDYGYTF | TGCGCCAGCCGCCGGGACGTGGACTATGGCTACACCTTC
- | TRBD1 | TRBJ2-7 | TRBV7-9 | CASSATGWWAEQYF | TGTGCCAGCAGCGCGACAGGGTGGTGGGCCGAGCAGTACTTC
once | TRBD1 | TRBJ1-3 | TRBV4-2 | CASSQAGTGGLTIYF | TGTGCCAGCAGCCAAGCTGGGACAGGGGGCCTCACCATATATTTT
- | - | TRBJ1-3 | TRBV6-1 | CASKSDSGNTIYF | TGTGCCAGCAAGTCGGATTCTGGAAACACCATATATTTT
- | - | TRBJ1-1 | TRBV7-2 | CASSLSGVNTEAFF | TGTGCCAGCAGCTTAAGTGGGGTGAACACTGAAGCTTTCTTT
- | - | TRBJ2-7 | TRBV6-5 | CASSYSFQTYEQYF | TGTGCCAGCAGTTACTCGTTCCAGACCTACGAGCAGTACTTC